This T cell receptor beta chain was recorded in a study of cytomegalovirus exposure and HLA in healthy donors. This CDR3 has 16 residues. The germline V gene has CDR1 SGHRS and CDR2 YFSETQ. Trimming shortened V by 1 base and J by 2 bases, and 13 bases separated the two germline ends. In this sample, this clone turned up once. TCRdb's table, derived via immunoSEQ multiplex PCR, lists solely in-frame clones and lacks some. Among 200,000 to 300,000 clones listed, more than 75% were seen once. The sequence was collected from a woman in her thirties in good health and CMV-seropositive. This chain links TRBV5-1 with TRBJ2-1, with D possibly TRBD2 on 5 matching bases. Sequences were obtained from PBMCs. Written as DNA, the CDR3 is TGCGCCAGCAGCTTGAGAACGGACTTGACCTACAATGAGCAGTTCTTC. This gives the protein CASSLRTDLTYNEQFF.